These T cell receptor beta chains were read from a single sample in a study of CD8 T cells in Susac syndrome. MiXCR, run by TCRdb on the immunoSEQ multiplex PCR reads, gives a single entry per CDR3 protein. Of around 150,000 distinct CDR3 sequences listed, 95% were seen once; the top ten hold approximately 0.18%. The sample taken for sequencing was CD8+ T cells from PBMCs. These receptors were taken from a human donor with Susac syndrome. The CDR3 runs from the conserved cysteine through the conserved F or W. Fields, in order: clone size, D gene, V gene, J gene, CDR3 DNA, CDR3 protein. The D gene is left open where the match is weak. The size entry is marked missing in some rows and otherwise reads once, few, many or a size class.

few,TRBD2,TRBV3-1,TRBJ2-7,TGTGCCAGCAGCCCGGCTAGCGGGAACTACGAGCAGTACTTC,CASSPASGNYEQYF
-,-,TRBV13,TRBJ2-1,TGTGCCAGCAGCCCCCTGGCAGGGAACAATGAGCAGTTCTTC,CASSPLAGNNEQFF
-,-,TRBV20-1,TRBJ2-5,TGCAGTGCTAGAGATGTGCTCTCGCAGGCGAGAGAGACCCAGTACTTC,CSARDVLSQARETQYF
-,TRBD1,TRBV19,TRBJ1-2,TGTGCCAGTAGGACCCCAAAACAGGGGGCACGGTATGGCTACACCTTC,CASRTPKQGARYGYTF
-,-,TRBV12-3/TRBV12-4,TRBJ1-1,TGTGCCAGCAGTTTGGTGGCGATTGAAGCTTTCTTT,CASSLVAIEAFF
-,TRBD2,TRBV6-5,TRBJ2-7,TGTGCCAGCAGTTACGTCCCAGGACTAGCGGCGTCCTACGAGCAGTACTTC,CASSYVPGLAASYEQYF
-,-,TRBV12-3/TRBV12-4,TRBJ1-1,TGTGCCAGCAGCCCGGGGGGCCAGGTGGCTTTCTTT,CASSPGGQVAFF
-,-,TRBV20-1,TRBJ2-7,TGCAGTGCGAACTTCCGGGACAATAGGGGATTTTACGAGCAGTACTTC,CSANFRDNRGFYEQYF
-,-,TRBV7-9,TRBJ1-3,TGTGCCAGCAGCTCGGAGGGAAACACCATATATTTT,CASSSEGNTIYF
-,TRBD2,TRBV12-3/TRBV12-4,TRBJ2-2,TGTGCCAGCAGTCTTGTAGCGGGCGCGCTGCTACCGAACACCGGGGAGCTGTTTTTT,CASSLVAGALLPNTGELFF
-,TRBD1,TRBV27,TRBJ2-1,TGTGCCAGCAGTTACTCCGGGACAGGGCTTCCCCATGAGCAGTTCTTC,CASSYSGTGLPHEQFF
-,-,TRBV9,TRBJ1-3,TGTGCCAGCACCCTGGGATTTGGAAACACCATATATTTT,CASTLGFGNTIYF
-,-,TRBV27,TRBJ2-1,TGTGCCAGCAGTAGGGGGGCCTACAATGAGCAGTTCTTC,CASSRGAYNEQFF
-,-,TRBV20-1,TRBJ2-1,TGCAGTGTCCCGTCGGGGCTGGAGCAGTTCTTC,CSVPSGLEQFF
-,TRBD1,TRBV9,TRBJ1-2,TGTGCCAGCAGCGATGGGGACAGGGGCAACTATGGCTACACCTTC,CASSDGDRGNYGYTF
-,TRBD2,TRBV29-1,TRBJ2-3,TGCAGCGTCGCTAGGACTAGCCTGGAGGCGACAGATACGCAGTATTTT,CSVARTSLEATDTQYF
-,TRBD2,TRBV2,TRBJ2-4,TGTGCCAGCAGTGATACTAGCGGGAAGAACATTCAGTACTTC,CASSDTSGKNIQYF
-,TRBD2,TRBV9,TRBJ2-1,TGTGCCAGCAGCGGTAGCGGGAACCCCAATGAGCAGTTCTTC,CASSGSGNPNEQFF
-,-,TRBV24-1,TRBJ1-5,TGTGCCACCAGTGTTGGCGGTAATCAGCCCCAGCATTTT,CATSVGGNQPQHF
-,-,TRBV7-9,TRBJ2-1,TGTGCCAGCAGCTCGCGACAGGGAGGGGGTTTCAATGAGCAGTTCTTC,CASSSRQGGGFNEQFF
-,-,TRBV30,TRBJ2-7,TGTGCCTGGGCTCTAGCGTACGAGCAGTACTTC,CAWALAYEQYF
-,-,TRBV7-8,TRBJ2-3,TGTGCCAGCAGCTTAGAGGTTGATACGCAGTATTTT,CASSLEVDTQYF
-,-,TRBV28,TRBJ1-4,TGTGCCAGCAGACGATTCCGACCCGAGTCTGGGGAAAAACTGTTTTTT,CASRRFRPESGEKLFF
-,-,TRBV9,TRBJ2-3,TGTGCCAGCAGCGTAGGTGGGATCACAGATACGCAGTATTTT,CASSVGGITDTQYF
-,TRBD1,TRBV18,TRBJ1-2,TGTGCCAGCTCACCGCAGGACAGGGGACTCTATGGCTACACCTTC,CASSPQDRGLYGYTF
-,-,TRBV18,TRBJ1-2,TGTGCCAGCTCACCACCGTCCCAGGGCTATGGCTACACCTTC,CASSPPSQGYGYTF
-,TRBD1,TRBV7-9,TRBJ2-1,TGTGCCAGCAGCCCAGCCGGACAGGGCAATGAGCAGTTCTTC,CASSPAGQGNEQFF
-,-,TRBV12-3/TRBV12-4,TRBJ2-1,TGTGCCAGCAGTTTCGTAGAGGAGCAGTTCTTC,CASSFVEEQFF
-,-,TRBV20-1,TRBJ1-2,TGCAGTGCTACTCACGACCCTTATAACTATGGCTACACCTTC,CSATHDPYNYGYTF
-,-,TRBV9,TRBJ1-2,TGTGCCAGCAGCGTCGAAACGGGCTATGGCTACACCTTC,CASSVETGYGYTF
-,-,TRBV28,TRBJ2-7,TGTGCCAGCAGTTTAGACGAATCCTACGAGCAGTACTTC,CASSLDESYEQYF
few,-,TRBV29-1,TRBJ2-7,TGCAGCGTTCAGTTTCTACTGGGGAGTGCGGACGAGCAGTACTTC,CSVQFLLGSADEQYF
-,TRBD1,TRBV7-3,TRBJ2-3,TGTGCCAGCAGATTAGCACAGGGGGCGCGTACAGATACGCAGTATTTT,CASRLAQGARTDTQYF
-,TRBD2,TRBV7-9,TRBJ2-7,TGTGCCAGCAGCTGGACTAGCGGGACACACTACGAGCAGTACTTC,CASSWTSGTHYEQYF
-,TRBD2,TRBV29-1,TRBJ2-7,TGCAGCGCGGAGAGGGCCGGGGGGACCTACGAGCAGTACTTC,CSAERAGGTYEQYF
once,TRBD1,TRBV5-5,TRBJ2-6,TGTGCCAGCAGCGCACGACCGGGACAGGGCGCTGCTGGGGCCAACGTCCTGACTTTC,CASSARPGQGAAGANVLTF
-,-,TRBV9,TRBJ2-7,TGTGCCAGCAGCGTTGGCACAGGGCCGGCCAACGAGCAGTACTTC,CASSVGTGPANEQYF
-,-,TRBV7-8,TRBJ2-7,TGTGCCAGCAGCCCAGCTGGGGATCGAGGCGAGCAGTACTTC,CASSPAGDRGEQYF
-,-,TRBV4-1,TRBJ1-1,TGCGCCAGCAGCCAAGATCGGGGGCGGTGGGCTTTCTTT,CASSQDRGRWAFF
-,TRBD1,TRBV14,TRBJ1-2,TGTGCCAGCAGCCAAGCGGGCAGGGGGAACTATGGCTACACCTTC,CASSQAGRGNYGYTF
once,-,TRBV21-1,TRBJ2-5,TGTGCCAGCGCCCCGGGGGCCGAAGAGACCCAGTACTTC,CASAPGAEETQYF
-,TRBD1,TRBV5-1,TRBJ2-7,TGCGCCAGCAGCTTGTCGGGGACAGCCTACGAGCAGTACTTC,CASSLSGTAYEQYF
-,TRBD2,TRBV2,TRBJ2-1,TGTGCCAGCAGTGAAATTTCCCGCGGGAGGGAAAACAATGAGCAGTTCTTC,CASSEISRGRENNEQFF
-,TRBD2,TRBV5-4,TRBJ2-5,TGTGCCAGCAGACAGGGGACTAGCGGACAAGAGACCCAGTACTTC,CASRQGTSGQETQYF